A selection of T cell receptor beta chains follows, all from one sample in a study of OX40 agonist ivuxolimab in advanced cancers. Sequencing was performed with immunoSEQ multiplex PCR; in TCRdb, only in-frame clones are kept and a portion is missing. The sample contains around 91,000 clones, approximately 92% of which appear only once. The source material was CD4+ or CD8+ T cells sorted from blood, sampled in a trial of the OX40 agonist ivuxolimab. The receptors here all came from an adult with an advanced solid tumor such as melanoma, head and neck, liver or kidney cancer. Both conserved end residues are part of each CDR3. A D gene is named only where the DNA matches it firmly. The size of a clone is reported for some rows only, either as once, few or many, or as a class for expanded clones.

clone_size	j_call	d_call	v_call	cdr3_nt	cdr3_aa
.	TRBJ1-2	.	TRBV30	TGTGCCTGGAGTCGAATACGGGGACGGGGCTACACCTTC	CAWSRIRGRGYTF
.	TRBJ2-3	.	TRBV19	TGTGCCAGTAGTCCGGACCCGGCAGGTTGGACAGATACGCAGTATTTT	CASSPDPAGWTDTQYF
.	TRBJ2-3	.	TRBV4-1	TGCGCCAGCAGCCAAGTGCCGGGCACAGATACGCAGTATTTT	CASSQVPGTDTQYF
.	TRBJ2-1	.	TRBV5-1	TGCGCCAGCAGCTTGGAGGGCAGCTCCTACAATGAGCAGTTCTTC	CASSLEGSSYNEQFF
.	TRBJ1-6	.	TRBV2	TGTGCCTGGCAGGGGATAGGTTCACCCCTCCACTTT	CAWQGIGSPLHF
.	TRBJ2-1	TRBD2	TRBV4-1	TGCGCCAGCAGCCAACCTCTCATGGCGGGAGGTGAGCAGTTCTTC	CASSQPLMAGGEQFF
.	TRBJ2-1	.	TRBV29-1	TGCAGCGTTTCTTCACAAACCTCAACCTACAATGAGCAGTTCTTC	CSVSSQTSTYNEQFF
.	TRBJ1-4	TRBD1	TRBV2	TGTGCCAGCAGTTCCGACAGGGGGCTAGTTGAAAAACTGTTTTTT	CASSSDRGLVEKLFF
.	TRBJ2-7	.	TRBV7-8	TGTGCCAGCAGCTTAGTACAGGAGGACGAGCAGTACTTC	CASSLVQEDEQYF
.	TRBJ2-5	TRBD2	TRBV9	TGTGCCAGCAGTCGGAGCGGGGATCAAGAGACCCAGTACTTC	CASSRSGDQETQYF
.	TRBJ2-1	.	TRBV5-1	TGCGCCAGCAGTCAGGGGGGGTTCTCCTACAATGAGCAGTTCTTC	CASSQGGFSYNEQFF
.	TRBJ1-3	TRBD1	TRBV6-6	TGTGCCAGCAACCCGAGACAGGGGATGCGTGGAAACACCATATATTTT	CASNPRQGMRGNTIYF
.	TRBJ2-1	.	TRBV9	TGTGCCAGCAGCGAAAGCACAGGGTCCTACAATGAGCAGTTCTTC	CASSESTGSYNEQFF
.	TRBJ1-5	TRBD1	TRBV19	TGTGCCAGTAACAGGGGTGTCAATCAGCCCCAGCATTTT	CASNRGVNQPQHF
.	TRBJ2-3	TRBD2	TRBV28	TGTGCCAGCAGACCGGGGGGGCCTGTAGATACGCAGTATTTT	CASRPGGPVDTQYF
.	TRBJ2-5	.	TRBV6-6	TGTGCCAGCAGTTCCTTGGACAGCGTTCAAGAGACCCAGTACTTC	CASSSLDSVQETQYF
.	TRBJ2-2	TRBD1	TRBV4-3	TGCGCCAGCAGCCAGACAGGGGGCTCCGGGGAGCTGTTTTTT	CASSQTGGSGELFF
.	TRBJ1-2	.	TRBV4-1	TGCGCCAGCAGCCAAGGTAACAGCCGTAGCTACACCTTC	CASSQGNSRSYTF
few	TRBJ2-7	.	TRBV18	TGTGCCAGCTCACCGGACCCCTACGAGCAGTACTTC	CASSPDPYEQYF
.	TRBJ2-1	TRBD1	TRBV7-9	TGTGCCAGCAGCTCAGGGGACAGGACAAAGGATGAGCAGTTCTTC	CASSSGDRTKDEQFF
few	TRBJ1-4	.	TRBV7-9	TGTGCCAGCAGCTTTTCAGGGGTAGGGGAAAAACTGTTTTTT	CASSFSGVGEKLFF
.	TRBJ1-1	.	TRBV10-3	TGTGCCATCAGATCGGGGGTATCCGAAGCTTTCTTT	CAIRSGVSEAFF
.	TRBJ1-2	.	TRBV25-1	TGTGCCAGCAGTGGGGGGCCGGGGTATGGCTACACCTTC	CASSGGPGYGYTF
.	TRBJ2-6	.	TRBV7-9	TGTGCCAGCAGACAACAGGGTTCTGGGGCCAACGTCCTGACTTTC	CASRQQGSGANVLTF
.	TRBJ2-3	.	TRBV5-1	TGCGCCAGCAGACGGGGACATTCTAGCACAGATACGCAGTATTTT	CASRRGHSSTDTQYF
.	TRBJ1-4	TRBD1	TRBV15	TGTGCCACCAGCACACAGGGGGCCTTGGGGGAAAAACTGTTTTTT	CATSTQGALGEKLFF
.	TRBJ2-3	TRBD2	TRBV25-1	TGTGCCAGCAGTGAAGGGGCCGGGCGGGAGGCAGATACGCAGTATTTT	CASSEGAGREADTQYF
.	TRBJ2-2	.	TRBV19	TGTGCCAGTAGTATGGGCAGAACGTACACCGGGGAGCTGTTTTTT	CASSMGRTYTGELFF
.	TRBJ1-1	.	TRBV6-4	TGTGCCAGCAGTGACTCGGGCGGGCTCTCTTTCTTT	CASSDSGGLSFF
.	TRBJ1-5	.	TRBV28	TGTGCCAGCAGTTCCCCGCGACGCCCGGCTCAGCCCCAGCATTTT	CASSSPRRPAQPQHF
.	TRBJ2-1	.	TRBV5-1	TGCGCCAGCAGCTTGGTCCTAGCAGCCAATGAGCAGTTCTTC	CASSLVLAANEQFF
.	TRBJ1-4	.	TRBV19	TGTGCCAGTAGTGGAGGAGGTGCTGAAAAACTGTTTTTT	CASSGGGAEKLFF
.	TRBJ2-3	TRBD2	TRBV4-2	TGTGCCAGCAGCCAAGGGTCTCTCGCGGGGGGGATCATAGATACGCAGTATTTT	CASSQGSLAGGIIDTQYF
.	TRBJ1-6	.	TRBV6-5	TGTGCCAGCAGTTCGGGGGGCCATAGGGATTCACCCCTCCACTTT	CASSSGGHRDSPLHF
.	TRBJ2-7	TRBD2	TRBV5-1	TGCGCCAGCAGCTCTGGTGCTAGCGGGCGATCCTACGAGCAGTACTTC	CASSSGASGRSYEQYF
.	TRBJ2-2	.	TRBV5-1	TGCGCCAGCAGCTTGGCAGGTCCGAACACCGGGGAGCTGTTTTTT	CASSLAGPNTGELFF
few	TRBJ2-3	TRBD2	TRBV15	TGTGCCACCAGCAGAGATGGGCAGGGAGGGGATACGCAGTATTTT	CATSRDGQGGDTQYF
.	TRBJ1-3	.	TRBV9	TGTGCCAGCAGCGTAGGTGGACATACCATATATTTT	CASSVGGHTIYF
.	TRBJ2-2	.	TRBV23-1	TGCGCCAGCACAACCACCGGGGAGCTGTTTTTT	CASTTTGELFF
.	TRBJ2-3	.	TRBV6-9	TGTGCCAGCAGTTCTAGACCGAGCACCACAGATACGCAGTATTTT	CASSSRPSTTDTQYF
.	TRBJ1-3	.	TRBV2	TGTGCCACCCAAGTCGCTGGAAACACCATATATTTT	CATQVAGNTIYF
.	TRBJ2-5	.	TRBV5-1	TGCGCCAGCGGCGGAGGGGGCCAAGAGACCCAGTACTTC	CASGGGGQETQYF
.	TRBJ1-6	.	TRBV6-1	TGTGCCGGCAGTGGACAGTTCTATAATTCACCCCTCCACTTT	CAGSGQFYNSPLHF
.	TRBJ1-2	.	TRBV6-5	TGTGCCAGCAGTTACGCAGGGTATGGCTACACCTTC	CASSYAGYGYTF
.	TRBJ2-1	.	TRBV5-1	TGCGCCAGCAGCTCTGGGACTGCGAACAGAAATGAGCAGTTCTTC	CASSSGTANRNEQFF
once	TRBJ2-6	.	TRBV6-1	TGTGCCAGCAAGCCCTCTGGGGCCAACGTCCTGACTTTC	CASKPSGANVLTF
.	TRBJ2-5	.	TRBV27	TGTGCCAGCAGTTTTTTTCAAGAGACCCAGTACTTC	CASSFFQETQYF
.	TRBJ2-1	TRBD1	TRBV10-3	TGTGCCACCTCTCTCGGACAGGGCTACAATGAGCAGTTCTTC	CATSLGQGYNEQFF
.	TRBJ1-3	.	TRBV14	TGTGCCAGCAGCCAAGGTCGTCCAGCCCGCGGAAACACCATATATTTT	CASSQGRPARGNTIYF
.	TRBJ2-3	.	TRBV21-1	TGTGCCAGCAGCAAAGGGCAGGGGACAGATACGCAGTATTTT	CASSKGQGTDTQYF
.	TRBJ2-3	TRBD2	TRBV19	TGTGCCAGTAGTTTCCTCGGCAGGGAGGGCGCAGATACGCAGTATTTT	CASSFLGREGADTQYF